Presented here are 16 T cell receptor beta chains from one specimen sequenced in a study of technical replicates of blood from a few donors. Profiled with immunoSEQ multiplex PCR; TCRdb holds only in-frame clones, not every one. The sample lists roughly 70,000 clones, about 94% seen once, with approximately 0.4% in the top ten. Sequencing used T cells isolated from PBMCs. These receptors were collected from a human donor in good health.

The CDR3 spells CASSLAGRANEQFF. The CDR3 DNA sequence: TGTGCCAGCAGCTTAGCGGGGAGGGCCAATGAGCAGTTCTTC. The J gene is TRBJ2-1, the V gene TRBV7-3; 7 nucleotides line up with TRBD2. The junction had 4 bases not matched to a gene; V was cut back by 2 bases and J by 6 bases. The CDR3 is 14 amino acids. Per germline, CDR1 SGHTA and CDR2 FQGTGA.

CDR3 in amino acids: CASSFTPDFTDTQYF. The CDR3 nucleotides are TGCGCCAGCAGCTTTACCCCGGACTTCACAGATACGCAGTATTTT. The V gene is TRBV5-1, the J gene TRBJ2-3, with D possibly TRBD2 on 5 matching bases. Germline-derived CDR1 and CDR2 are SGHRS and YFSETQ. V lost 2 bases, J lost 2 bases, and 12 bases lay in between. This CDR3 contains 15 residues.

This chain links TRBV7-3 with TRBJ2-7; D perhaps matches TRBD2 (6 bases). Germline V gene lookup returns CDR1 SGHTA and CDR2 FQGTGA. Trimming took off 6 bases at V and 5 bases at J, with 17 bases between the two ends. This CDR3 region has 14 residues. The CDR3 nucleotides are TGTGCCAGCAGTCTCAGCGGGTCGTTGGACGAGCAGTACTTC. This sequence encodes CASSLSGSLDEQYF.

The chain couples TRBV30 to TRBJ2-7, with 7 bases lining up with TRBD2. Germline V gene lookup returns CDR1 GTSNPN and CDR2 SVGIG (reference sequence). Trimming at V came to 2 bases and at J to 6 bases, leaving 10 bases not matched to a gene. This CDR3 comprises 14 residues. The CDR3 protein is CAWSIGLGGSEQYF. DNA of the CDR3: TGTGCCTGGAGTATTGGACTAGGCGGCTCCGAGCAGTACTTC.

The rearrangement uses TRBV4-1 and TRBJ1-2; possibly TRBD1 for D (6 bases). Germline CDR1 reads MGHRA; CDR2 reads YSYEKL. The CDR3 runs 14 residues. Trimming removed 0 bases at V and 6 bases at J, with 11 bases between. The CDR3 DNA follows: TGCGCCAGCAGCCAAGAATACAGGGATGATGGCTACACCTTC. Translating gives CASSQEYRDDGYTF.

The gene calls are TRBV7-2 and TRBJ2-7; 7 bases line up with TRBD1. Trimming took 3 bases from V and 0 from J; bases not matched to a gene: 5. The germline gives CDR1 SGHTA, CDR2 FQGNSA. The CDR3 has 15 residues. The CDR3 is CASSLGQSFSYEQYF. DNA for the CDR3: TGTGCCAGCAGCTTGGGACAGAGTTTCTCCTACGAGCAGTACTTC.

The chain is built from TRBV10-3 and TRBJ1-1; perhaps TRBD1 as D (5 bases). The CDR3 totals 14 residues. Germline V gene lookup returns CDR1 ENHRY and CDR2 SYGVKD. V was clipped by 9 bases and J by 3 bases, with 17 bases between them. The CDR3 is CAIRAGKDDTEAFF. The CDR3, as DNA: TGTGCCATACGAGCAGGGAAGGATGACACTGAAGCTTTCTTT.

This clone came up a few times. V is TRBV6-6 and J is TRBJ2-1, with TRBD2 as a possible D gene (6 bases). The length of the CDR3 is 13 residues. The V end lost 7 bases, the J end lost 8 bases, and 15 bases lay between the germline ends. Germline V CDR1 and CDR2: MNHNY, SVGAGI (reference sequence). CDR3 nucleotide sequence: TGTGCCAGCATCGGGAATGGGAGGTATGAGCAGTTCTTC. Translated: CASIGNGRYEQFF.

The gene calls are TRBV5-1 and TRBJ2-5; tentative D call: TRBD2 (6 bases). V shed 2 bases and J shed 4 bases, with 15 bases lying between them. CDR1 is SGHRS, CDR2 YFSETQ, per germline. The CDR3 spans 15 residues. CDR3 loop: CASSFLGGEVETQYF. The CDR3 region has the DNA TGCGCCAGCAGCTTCCTCGGGGGTGAGGTAGAGACCCAGTACTTC.

The CDR3 reads CASSGRQASWEQYF. CDR3 DNA sequence: TGTGCCAGCAGCGGCCGACAGGCCTCTTGGGAGCAGTACTTC. The rearrangement joins TRBV9 to TRBJ2-7; possible D gene TRBD1, 6 bases. The V gene's germline CDR1 is SGDLS and CDR2 YYNGEE. CDR3 length: 14 amino acids. V shed 3 bases and J shed 7 bases, with 17 bases lying between them.

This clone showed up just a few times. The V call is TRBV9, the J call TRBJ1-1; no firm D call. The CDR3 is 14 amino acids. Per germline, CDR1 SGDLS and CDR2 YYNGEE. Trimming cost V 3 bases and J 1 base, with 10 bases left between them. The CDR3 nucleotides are TGTGCCAGCAGCGGATATCAGAAGAACACTGAAGCTTTCTTT. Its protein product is CASSGYQKNTEAFF.

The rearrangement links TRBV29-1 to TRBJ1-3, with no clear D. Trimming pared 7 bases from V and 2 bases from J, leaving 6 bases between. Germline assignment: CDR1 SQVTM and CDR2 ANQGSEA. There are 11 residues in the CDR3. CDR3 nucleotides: TGCAGCGGGACTACTGGAAACACCATATATTTT. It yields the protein CSGTTGNTIYF.

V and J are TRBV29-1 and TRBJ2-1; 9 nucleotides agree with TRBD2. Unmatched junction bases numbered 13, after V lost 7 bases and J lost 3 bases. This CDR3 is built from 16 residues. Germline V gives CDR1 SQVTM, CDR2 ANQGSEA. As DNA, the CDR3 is TGCAGCGCTCGGCTTCTGGCGGGAGGGAACTACAATGAGCAGTTCTTC. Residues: CSARLLAGGNYNEQFF.

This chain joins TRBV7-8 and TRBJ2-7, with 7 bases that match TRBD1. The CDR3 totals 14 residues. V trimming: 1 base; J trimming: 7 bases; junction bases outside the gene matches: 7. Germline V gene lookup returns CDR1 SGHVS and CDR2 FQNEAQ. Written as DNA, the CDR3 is TGTGCCAGCAGCTTAGGGGACAGCCGGGGAGAGCAGTACTTC. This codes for CASSLGDSRGEQYF.

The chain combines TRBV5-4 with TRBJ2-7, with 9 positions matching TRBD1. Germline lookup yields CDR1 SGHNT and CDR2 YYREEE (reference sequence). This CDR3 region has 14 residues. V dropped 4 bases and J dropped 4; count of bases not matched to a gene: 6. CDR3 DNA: TGTGCCAGCAGCGGGGGGGACAGGGATTACGAGCAGTACTTC. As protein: CASSGGDRDYEQYF. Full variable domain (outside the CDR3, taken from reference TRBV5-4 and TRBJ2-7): ETGVTQSPTHLIKTRGQQVTLRCSSQSGHNTVSWYQQALGQGPQFIFQYYREEENGRGNFPPRFSGLQFPNYSSELNVNALELDDSALYLCASSGGDRDYEQYFGPGTRLTVT.

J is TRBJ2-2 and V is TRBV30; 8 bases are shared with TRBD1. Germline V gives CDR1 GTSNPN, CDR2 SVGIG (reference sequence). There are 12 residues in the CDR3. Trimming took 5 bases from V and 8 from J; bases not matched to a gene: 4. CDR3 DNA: TGTGCCTGGGGACAGGGTAGGGGGGAGCTGTTTTTT. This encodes CAWGQGRGELFF.